This TCR beta chain came from a study of early T cells in non-severe SARS-CoV-2 infection (dated by TCRdb to 2020 to 2023). Study-wide context: Because TCR sequencing relied on bulk RNA taken from unsorted whole blood, pairing of alpha and beta chains was not possible.

The V end loses 6 bases and the J end loses 10 bases, and a stretch of 24 bases separates them. The CDR3 runs 16 amino acids, cysteine and phenylalanine included. Only the CDR3 part of the read is kept: 48 bases, read in frame from the first base. The library was made by 5' RACE. For sequencing, a NextSeq 500 was employed. The TCR library protocol attached unique molecular identifiers to individual cDNA molecules to correct for sequencing error and PCR bias. Both TCR alpha and beta chains were sequenced, and tight co-correlation was observed between alpha and beta sequence abundances in each sample. The paper's processing steps were these. Decombinator V4 was used to annotate TCR sequences for V gene, J gene and CDR3. Expanded TCRs were defined as changing significantly between any two time points under a Poisson model with p below 0.0001. TCR abundances were normalised to the total number of TCRs sequenced per sample and were expressed as counts per million. MAIT TCRs were defined by TRAV1-2 paired with TRAJ12, TRAJ20 or TRAJ33, and iNKT TCRs by TRAV10 paired with TRAJ18. VDJdb, accessed on 1 November 2021, was searched for TCRs annotated for CMV, EBV and SARS-CoV-2, and TCRs annotated for more than one antigen were excluded. The public reads were reanalyzed by TCRdb: fastp trimming at Q25, MiXCR alignment, in-frame beta chains only. Entries are consolidated by CDR3 protein sequence, retaining the most common genes and DNA. The V and J calls here are based on TCRdb, not the publication. Recorded for this sample are about 54,000 distinct CDR3 sequences; about 6.1% of them occurred a single time. The ten largest clones capture 5.5% to 6% of the sample.

Findings and caveats that apply to the study as a whole: VDJdb matching was skewed toward anti-spike CD8 responses and likely underestimated virus-specific expansions, missing private and CD4 specificities.

About this clonotype: Its antigen has not been determined. Per-base quality was not reported, and no clone a single base away is much larger than it.

A case-control design nested within a healthcare worker cohort in London, UK, was used, with weekly nasopharyngeal swab PCR tests and blood sampling performed. Healthcare workers were enrolled in the week of the UK lockdown, from 23 to 31 March 2020, and were followed every week for up to about 16 weeks. The V and J segments used are TRBV12-3 or TRBV12-4 and TRBJ2-2; the D call is possibly TRBD1 or TRBD2, each sharing 5 bases. The clonotype comes from an adult who was a healthcare worker with PCR-confirmed SARS-CoV-2 infection or an uninfected control (not recorded which). Sample: whole blood, taken at baseline. The DNA reads TGTGCCAGCAGCACCCTCCCGGGGCGATCAAGCCAGGAGCTGTTTTTT. Translated, this is CASSTLPGRSSQELFF.